Each of the 9 T cell receptor beta chains below was sequenced from the same sample in a study of blood T cell repertoires in COVID-19. The assay was immunoSEQ multiplex PCR, and TCRdb's table has in-frame clones only and misses some. The repertoire includes about 210,000 clones, about 91% of them detected once, and over 9% sits in the top ten. Sequencing was done on a sample of PBMCs or T cells enriched from blood (not recorded which). The receptor set was obtained from a young man with acute COVID-19.

This chain joins TRBV25-1 and TRBJ2-3; 11 nucleotides line up with TRBD2. CDR1 and CDR2 from the germline V gene are MGHDK and SYGVNS. The CDR3 extends over 14 amino acids. The J segment lost 5 bases and the V segment lost 7 bases, leaving 5 bases of the junction unmatched. CDR3 bases: TGTGCCAGCACGACTAGCGGGACGGGAGATACGCAGTATTTT. As protein: CASTTSGTGDTQYF. Full variable domain (outside the CDR3, taken from reference TRBV25-1 and TRBJ2-3): EADIYQTPRYLVIGTGKKITLECSQTMGHDKMYWYQQDPGMELHLIHYSYGVNSTEKGDLSSESTVSRIRTEHFPLTLESARPSHTSQYLCASTTSGTGDTQYFGPGTRLTVL.

The genes are TRBV9 and TRBJ1-3, with 9 nucleotides matching TRBD1. The CDR3 consists of 18 residues. The V gene end was trimmed by 4 bases and the J gene end by 0 bases; junction bases not matched to a gene: 11. Per the germline V gene, CDR1 is SGDLS and CDR2 is YYNGEE. The CDR3: CASSPVGGQGNSGNTIYF. The CDR3 DNA is TGTGCCAGCAGCCCCGTGGGGGGACAGGGTAACTCTGGAAACACCATATATTTT.

This clone was detected once. The V and J genes are TRBV15 and TRBJ2-3, with 16 bases lining up with TRBD2. The CDR3 runs to 19 residues. V lost 5 bases and J lost 1; bases outside the gene matches: 9. Germline V gives CDR1 LNHNV, CDR2 YYDKDF (reference sequence). CDR3 residues: CATSGPGLAGGPGTDTQYF. The DNA of the CDR3 is TGTGCCACCAGCGGCCCGGGACTAGCGGGAGGGCCGGGCACAGATACGCAGTATTTT.

The rearrangement links TRBV18 to TRBJ2-7; 7 nucleotides align to TRBD1. V lost 6 bases to trimming and J lost 2 bases; unmatched junction nucleotides: 7. Germline CDR1 and CDR2: KGHSH and LQKENI. The CDR3 is 14 residues long. CDR3 nucleotides: TGTGCCAGCTCCCCCCGGGACAGACCCTACGAGCAGTACTTC. It codes for CASSPRDRPYEQYF.

This chain uses TRBV28 with TRBJ1-2; D may be TRBD1 (5 bases). The CDR3 is made up of 15 amino acids. Germline CDR1 reads MDHEN; CDR2 reads SYDVKM. V gave up 8 bases and J gave up 0 bases, with 16 bases separating them. The CDR3 nucleotides read TGTGCCAGCTCTATCCGGACATCTACTAACTATGGCTACACCTTC. This codes for CASSIRTSTNYGYTF.

J is TRBJ1-1 and V is TRBV29-1, with D possibly being TRBD1 (6 bases). V was clipped by 6 bases and J by 4 bases, with 15 bases between them. The CDR3 runs 13 residues. Germline CDR1 SQVTM, CDR2 ANQGSEA. The CDR3 coding sequence is TGCAGCGTCCCCAGGGGCCGCGGCACTGAAGCTTTCTTT. This encodes CSVPRGRGTEAFF. Looking up the rest from reference TRBV29-1 and TRBJ1-1 gives the full variable domain: SAVISQKPSRDICQRGTSLTIQCQVDSQVTMMFWYRQQPGQSLTLIATANQGSEATYESGFVIDKFPISRPNLTFSTLTVSNMSPEDSSIYLCSVPRGRGTEAFFGQGTRLTVV.

This clone was seen just once. The chain employs TRBV3-1 (or the pseudogene TRBV3-2) and TRBJ2-2; possibly TRBD2 for D (6 bases). V was shortened by 2 bases and J by 1 base, with 8 bases between the two germline ends. Per germline, CDR1 LGHDT and CDR2 YNNKEL (reference sequence). The CDR3 contains 15 residues. The CDR3 nucleotides are TGTGCCAGCAGCCAATCGGGACTGAACACCGGGGAGCTGTTTTTT. This gives the protein CASSQSGLNTGELFF.

The V and J genes are TRBV9 and TRBJ1-6; 7 bases map to TRBD1. V shed 4 bases and J 5 bases; nucleotides not matched to a gene: 6. The CDR3 has 15 amino acids. Per the germline V gene, CDR1 is SGDLS and CDR2 is YYNGEE. The CDR3 nucleotides are TGTGCCAGCAGCCCCGGGACAGCCAATAATTCACCCCTCCACTTT. Protein: CASSPGTANNSPLHF.

This clone showed up just once. This sequence joins TRBV24-1 and TRBJ2-2, with D maybe TRBD1 (8 bases). The CDR3 loop spans 14 amino acids. From germline, CDR1 is KGHDR and CDR2 SFDVKD. V lost 8 bases to trimming and J lost 5 bases, with 14 bases between them. The CDR3 nucleotides are TGTGCCACCACTGGACAGGGAGGGACCGGGGAGCTGTTTTTT. Translated: CATTGQGGTGELFF.